This paragraph reports one T cell receptor beta chain. Investigators spread the genomic DNA of each subset evenly over several immunoSEQ plates. Study processing details: Filtering was not the same, since immunoSEQ gave junction-only sequences without quality scores. Sequenced by immunoSEQ multiplex PCR; TCRdb stores in-frame clones only, minus some. V and J calls and clone size are given by that table; D and trimming were obtained from the DNA. This repertoire shows about 2,100,000 clones, under 95% found once; its top ten account for more than 1.5%. CD45RO-negative CD8 cells positively selected for CCR7 made up the naive population, which excluded terminally differentiated effector memory CD45RA+ cells. The data originate from a study of shared clonotypes between healthy human individuals. The CDR3 spans 13 residues. Germline-derived CDR1 and CDR2 are MNHEY and SMNVEV (reference sequence). V lost 6 bases and J lost 7, with 12 bases in between.

The sequence was collected from a man between 18 and 35 years old in good health. Some clones in this sample may be carry-over from other donors' samples. This chain uses TRBV27 with TRBJ1-4; D call uncertain. The source material was naive CD8+ T cells from PBMCs. The CDR3 DNA is TGTGCCAGCAGCGGAGGGCAAGTTGAAAAACTGTTTTTT. Amino acid sequence: CASSGGQVEKLFF.